A selection of T cell receptor beta chains follows, all from one sample in a study of neoadjuvant nivolumab and ipilimumab in lung cancer. Assay used: immunoSEQ multiplex PCR; TCRdb lists only in-frame clones, some missing. The sample lists 7,000 to 9,000 clones; around 85% were seen once. Sequencing was performed on tumor tissue, taken after neoadjuvant nivolumab, alone or with ipilimumab, at or shortly before surgery. The source of these receptors is an adult with non-small cell lung cancer. Each CDR3 is given without its conserved first and last residue. Fields, in order: CDR3 protein, J gene, V gene.

CDR3: ASMGQGPYEQY
J: TRBJ2-7
V: TRBV6-1

CDR3: SVSKNGRGIGTDTQY
J: TRBJ2-3
V: TRBV29-1

CDR3: ASSLDRNEAF
J: TRBJ1-1
V: TRBV4-2

CDR3: ASRKDVAPGQFYEQY
J: .
V: TRBV27

CDR3: ASSLEDSNTGELF
J: TRBJ2-2
V: TRBV5-5

CDR3: ASSTPGGEQTQY
J: TRBJ2-5
V: TRBV5-5

CDR3: ASSFRGSLAGNTGELF
J: TRBJ2-2
V: TRBV11-2

CDR3: ASSLWDRGPYEQY
J: TRBJ2-7
V: TRBV7-2

CDR3: ASSYGVIGPQH
J: TRBJ1-5
V: TRBV6-5

CDR3: ASSPNSAGESDTQY
J: TRBJ2-3
V: TRBV18

CDR3: ASSLRQGDETQY
J: TRBJ2-5
V: TRBV11-2

CDR3: ASSLGQSTDTQY
J: TRBJ2-3
V: TRBV7-2

CDR3: ASSNRQGVGTDTQY
J: TRBJ2-3
V: TRBV19

CDR3: AWKGQGNSPLH
J: TRBJ1-6
V: TRBV30

CDR3: ASSNRDPHEKLF
J: TRBJ1-4
V: TRBV7-2

CDR3: ASSHASYYSNQPQH
J: TRBJ1-5
V: TRBV28

CDR3: ASSHLESGGYGYT
J: TRBJ1-2
V: TRBV4-1

CDR3: ASSAPGSAGNTIY
J: TRBJ1-3
V: TRBV25-1

CDR3: ASSEDESHNSPLH
J: TRBJ1-6
V: TRBV2

CDR3: ASSVDRGYSRAF
J: TRBJ1-1
V: TRBV2

CDR3: AIRAGQNSPLH
J: TRBJ1-6
V: TRBV10-3

CDR3: ASSQDMGTGELF
J: TRBJ2-2
V: TRBV4-1

CDR3: ASSQEVGGSLNEQF
J: TRBJ2-1
V: TRBV4-2

CDR3: ASSNQVGAGDTQY
J: TRBJ2-3
V: TRBV18

CDR3: ASSEGRRQAGQY
J: TRBJ2-7
V: TRBV6-1

CDR3: ASSLDLGREQF
J: TRBJ2-1
V: TRBV5-4

CDR3: ASRVAGTSEQY
J: TRBJ2-7
V: TRBV11-1

CDR3: ASSHTPGGLGTDTQY
J: TRBJ2-3
V: TRBV18

CDR3: ASKRDRNTEAF
J: TRBJ1-1
V: TRBV7-9

CDR3: ASSLVENSPQH
J: TRBJ1-5
V: TRBV5-1

CDR3: ATSRVGGGNIQY
J: TRBJ2-4
V: TRBV15

CDR3: ASSFPGQTYEQY
J: TRBJ2-7
V: TRBV28

CDR3: ASSQVLYEQY
J: TRBJ2-7
V: TRBV14

CDR3: ASSPYILPAPEQY
J: TRBJ2-7
V: TRBV27

CDR3: ASFLLWGAMGDTQY
J: TRBJ2-3
V: TRBV2

CDR3: AWSVRGNQPQH
J: TRBJ1-5
V: TRBV30

CDR3: ARDRSSGNTIY
J: TRBJ1-3
V: TRBV2

CDR3: ASSLSSGGANTGELF
J: TRBJ2-2
V: TRBV5-4

CDR3: ASSLLQGNTEAF
J: TRBJ1-1
V: TRBV18

CDR3: ASSLLGPGETQY
J: TRBJ2-5
V: TRBV5-4

CDR3: ASSFRQGAYGYT
J: TRBJ1-2
V: TRBV5-1

CDR3: AITVDRSGNSPLH
J: TRBJ1-6
V: TRBV10-3

CDR3: ASSGTAGGYGYT
J: TRBJ1-2
V: TRBV6-1

CDR3: ASSLEWSGGNEQF
J: TRBJ2-1
V: TRBV7-6